This T cell receptor beta chain was sequenced during a study of PD-1 blockade in classical Hodgkin lymphoma. Study-wide results and caveats: Baseline TCR diversity was reportedly lower in newly diagnosed patients than healthy donors. By C4D1 there was a significant rise in CD4+ TCR diversity but not in CD8+ TCR diversity. Factors driving the repertoire differences, possibly disease activity or prior therapy, remain undefined.

Each and every patient relapsed after autologous stem cell transplantation, and patients got differing brentuximab vedotin exposure. Relapsed/refractory classical Hodgkin lymphoma patients had complete, partial or progressive responses. Sequencing was performed with immunoSEQ multiplex PCR; in TCRdb, only in-frame clones are kept and a portion is missing. Among about 100,000 clones listed, 80% to 90% were seen once. The table lists this clone with a few counts. What it recognizes is unknown. The sequence was collected from a human donor with classical Hodgkin lymphoma. The sequenced sample was peripheral blood mononuclear cells (PBMCs), obtained before the second cycle of nivolumab.

CDR3 nucleotide sequence: TGTGCCAGCAGTCCAGGACTAGCGGGCGAGCAGTACTTC. Protein: CASSPGLAGEQYF. The chain recombines TRBV27 with TRBJ2-7; the match to TRBD2 covers 11 bases. This CDR3 has 13 amino acids. J lost 6 bases, V lost 5 bases, and 3 bases had no gene match. The germline V gene has CDR1 MNHEY and CDR2 SMNVEV (reference sequence).